This TCR beta chain was sequenced for a study of PD-L1 blockade in urothelial cancer. The time point denotes: peripheral blood 6 weeks after treatment start. Disease in patients was locally advanced or metastatic urothelial carcinoma. A word on this clone: What it binds is not known.

The study, taken as a whole, reports: Clones that were tumor-associated expanded more in the blood of durable-benefit patients at 3 weeks.

Using immunoSEQ multiplex PCR, the repertoire was profiled, and TCRdb retains in-frame clones only, with some absent. The sample lists around 45,000 clones, approximately 83% occurring once. V lost 2 bases, J lost 7 bases, and 3 bases stayed unmatched. The CDR3 runs to 15 residues. CDR1 and CDR2 from the germline V gene are MNHNY and SVGAGI (reference sequence). The clonotype was recovered from a man in his 60s with urothelial cancer. The V call is TRBV6-6, the J call TRBJ1-3; 12 nucleotides match TRBD1. The sample here was PBMCs, taken around atezolizumab (anti-PD-L1) treatment. CDR3: CASSYPGTGGNTIYF. CDR3 DNA sequence: TGTGCCAGCAGTTACCCCGGGACAGGGGGCAACACCATATATTTT.